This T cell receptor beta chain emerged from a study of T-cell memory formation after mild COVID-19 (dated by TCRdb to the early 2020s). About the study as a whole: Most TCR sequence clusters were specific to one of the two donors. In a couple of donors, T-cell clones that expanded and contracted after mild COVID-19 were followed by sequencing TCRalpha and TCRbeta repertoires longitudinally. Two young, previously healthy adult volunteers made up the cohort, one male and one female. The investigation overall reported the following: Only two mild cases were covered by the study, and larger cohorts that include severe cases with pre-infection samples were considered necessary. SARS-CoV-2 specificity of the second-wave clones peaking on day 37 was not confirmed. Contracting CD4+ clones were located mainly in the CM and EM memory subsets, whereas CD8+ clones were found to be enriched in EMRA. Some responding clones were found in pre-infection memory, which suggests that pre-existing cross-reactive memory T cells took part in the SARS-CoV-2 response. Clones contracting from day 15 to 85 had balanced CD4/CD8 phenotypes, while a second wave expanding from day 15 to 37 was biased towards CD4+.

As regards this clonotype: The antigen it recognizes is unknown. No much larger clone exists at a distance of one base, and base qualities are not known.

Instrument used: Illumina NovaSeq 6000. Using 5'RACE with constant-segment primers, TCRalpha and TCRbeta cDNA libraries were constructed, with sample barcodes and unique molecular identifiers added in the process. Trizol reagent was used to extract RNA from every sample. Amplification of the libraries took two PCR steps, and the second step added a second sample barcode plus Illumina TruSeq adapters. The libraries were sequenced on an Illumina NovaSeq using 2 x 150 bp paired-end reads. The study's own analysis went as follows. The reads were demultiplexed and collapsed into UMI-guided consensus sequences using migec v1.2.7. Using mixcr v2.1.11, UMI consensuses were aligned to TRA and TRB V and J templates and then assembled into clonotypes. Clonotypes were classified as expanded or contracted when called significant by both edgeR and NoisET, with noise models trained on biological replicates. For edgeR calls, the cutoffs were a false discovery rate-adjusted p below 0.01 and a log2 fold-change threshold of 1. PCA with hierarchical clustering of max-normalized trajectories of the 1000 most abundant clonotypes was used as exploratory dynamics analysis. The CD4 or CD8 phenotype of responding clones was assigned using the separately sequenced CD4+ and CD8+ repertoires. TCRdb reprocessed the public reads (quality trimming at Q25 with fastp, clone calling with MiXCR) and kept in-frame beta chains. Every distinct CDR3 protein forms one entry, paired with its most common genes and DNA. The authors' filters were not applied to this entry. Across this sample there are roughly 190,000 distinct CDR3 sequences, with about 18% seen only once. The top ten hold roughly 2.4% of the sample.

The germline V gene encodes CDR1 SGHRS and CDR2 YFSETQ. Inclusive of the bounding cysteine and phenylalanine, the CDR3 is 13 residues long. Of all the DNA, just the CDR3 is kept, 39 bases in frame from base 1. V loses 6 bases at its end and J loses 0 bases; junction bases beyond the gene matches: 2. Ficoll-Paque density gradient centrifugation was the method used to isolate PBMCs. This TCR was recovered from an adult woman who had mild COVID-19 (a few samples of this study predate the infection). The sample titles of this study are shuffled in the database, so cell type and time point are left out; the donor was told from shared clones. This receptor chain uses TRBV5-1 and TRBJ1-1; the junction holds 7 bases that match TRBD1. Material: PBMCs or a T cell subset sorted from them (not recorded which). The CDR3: CASNRGMNTEAFF. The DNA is TGCGCCAGCAACAGGGGAATGAACACTGAAGCTTTCTTT.